This is a list of T cell receptor beta chains from one sample in a study of CD8+ T cells in alopecia areata. The protocol was immunoSEQ multiplex PCR, while the TCRdb copy is restricted to in-frame clones and leaves out a portion. The data hold 100,000 to 150,000 clones, with roughly 50% observed a single time. Sequencing was carried out using NKG2D-low CD8+ T cells sorted from blood. These TCRs come from a human donor with alopecia areata. Each CDR3 is given with its conserved first and last residue. Fields, in order: D gene, J gene, CDR3 length, V gene, clone size, CDR3 protein, CDR3 DNA. The D gene is left open where the match is weak. Expanded clones get a size class; other rows say once, few or many, or leave the size out.

>TRBD1|TRBJ2-3|14|TRBV29-1|.
CSAELGQGPDTQYF
TGCAGCGCTGAACTGGGACAGGGACCAGATACGCAGTATTTT
>.|TRBJ1-1|14|TRBV4-1|.
CASSLRVEGTEAFF
TGCGCCAGCAGCCTCAGGGTTGAGGGCACTGAAGCTTTCTTT
>.|TRBJ2-1|15|TRBV4-1|.
CASSLGSPNVDEQFF
TGCGCCAGCAGCTTGGGATCTCCCAATGTCGATGAGCAGTTCTTC
>TRBD1|TRBJ2-7|15|TRBV5-1|.
CASSLGQGAPYEQYF
TGCGCCAGCAGCTTGGGACAGGGGGCACCCTACGAGCAGTACTTC
>.|TRBJ2-6|16|TRBV27|few
CASSEDGSSGANVLTF
TGTGCCAGCAGTGAGGACGGCAGCTCTGGGGCCAACGTCCTGACTTTC
>TRBD2|TRBJ2-1|13|TRBV29-1|few
CSVGGTSGNEQFF
TGCAGCGTTGGGGGGACTAGCGGCAATGAGCAGTTCTTC
>.|TRBJ1-1|12|TRBV19|.
CASSVGGTEAFF
TGTGCCAGTAGTGTGGGTGGCACTGAAGCTTTCTTT
>.|TRBJ2-2|15|TRBV28|few
CASTLAGPETGELFF
TGTGCCAGCACCCTTGCGGGCCCGGAAACCGGGGAGCTGTTTTTT
>TRBD1|TRBJ2-3|13|TRBV29-1|few
CSVAGTGGNTQYF
TGCAGCGTTGCCGGGACAGGGGGGAATACGCAGTATTTT
>TRBD1|TRBJ2-1|17|TRBV27|few
CASKVIGGTGSYNEQFF
TGTGCCAGCAAGGTGATCGGAGGGACAGGGTCCTACAATGAGCAGTTCTTC
>.|TRBJ2-7|16|TRBV7-9|few
CASNNVGGAPAHEQYF
TGTGCCAGCAACAATGTCGGTGGGGCGCCAGCCCACGAGCAGTACTTC
>.|TRBJ2-7|12|TRBV6-5|few
CASRGSTYEQYF
TGTGCCAGCAGAGGTAGTACCTACGAGCAGTACTTC
>TRBD1|TRBJ2-7|15|TRBV29-1|.
CSVEWIEGQDYEQYF
TGCAGCGTTGAATGGATCGAGGGACAGGACTACGAGCAGTACTTC
>.|TRBJ2-3|11|TRBV30|few
CASVRADTQYF
TGTGCCTCGGTGCGGGCAGATACGCAGTATTTT
>TRBD1|TRBJ2-1|15|TRBV28|.
CASETGDGSYNEQFF
TGTGCCAGCGAAACAGGGGACGGGTCCTACAATGAGCAGTTCTTC
>.|TRBJ2-1|16|TRBV4-1|few
CASSQETTEAYNEQFF
TGCGCCAGCAGCCAAGAGACGACAGAGGCCTACAATGAGCAGTTCTTC
>TRBD2|TRBJ2-2|14|TRBV29-1|.
CSVEDLGGTGELFF
TGCAGCGTTGAAGATCTCGGGGGGACCGGGGAGCTGTTTTTT
>.|TRBJ2-2|11|TRBV20-1|.
CSASGSGELFF
TGCAGTGCTTCGGGGTCCGGGGAGCTGTTTTTT
>.|TRBJ2-1|16|TRBV5-1|.
CASSLGEQVIYNEQFF
TGCGCCAGCAGTTTGGGGGAGCAGGTGATCTACAATGAGCAGTTCTTC
>.|TRBJ2-5|14|TRBV9|.
CASSPEGSQETQYF
TGTGCCAGCAGCCCGGAAGGGAGTCAAGAGACCCAGTACTTC
>.|TRBJ2-3|17|TRBV30|.
CAWSATLLAQRKDTQYF
TGTGCCTGGAGTGCGACATTACTAGCACAAAGGAAGGATACGCAGTATTTT
>TRBD2|TRBJ2-1|17|TRBV29-1|few
CSVENLLAGLADNEQFF
TGCAGCGTTGAAAATTTGCTGGCGGGACTAGCGGACAATGAGCAGTTCTTC
>.|TRBJ2-1|11|TRBV20-1|.
CSAPWGDEQFF
TGCAGTGCTCCTTGGGGCGATGAGCAGTTCTTC
>.|TRBJ2-5|15|TRBV9|.
CASSVTRESGETQYF
TGTGCCAGCAGCGTAACGCGGGAAAGCGGGGAGACCCAGTACTTC
>.|TRBJ1-2|14|TRBV29-1|.
CSVPGTELRGGYTF
TGCAGCGTCCCCGGGACCGAACTAAGAGGGGGCTACACCTTC
>TRBD1|TRBJ1-1|15|TRBV27|.
CASSTQTGGNTEAFF
TGTGCCAGCAGTACCCAGACAGGGGGGAACACTGAAGCTTTCTTT
>.|TRBJ2-2|12|TRBV5-6|once
CASSLGKGELFF
TGTGCCAGCAGCTTGGGGAAGGGGGAGCTGTTTTTT
>.|TRBJ2-7|12|TRBV10-3|few
CAISEELYEQYF
TGTGCCATCAGTGAGGAACTCTACGAGCAGTACTTC
>.|TRBJ2-1|15|TRBV5-1|few
CASSFSPGGSNEQFF
TGCGCCAGCAGCTTTTCCCCGGGTGGCAGCAATGAGCAGTTCTTC
>.|TRBJ2-7|11|TRBV29-1|.
CSGLLPSEQYF
TGCAGCGGCCTACTTCCCAGCGAGCAGTACTTC
>.|TRBJ2-3|14|TRBV14|.
CASGHSSPVNTQYF
TGTGCCAGCGGCCATTCCTCCCCGGTTAATACGCAGTATTTT
>.|TRBJ1-1|15|TRBV7-9|.
CASSLARGENTEAFF
TGTGCCAGCAGCTTAGCGAGGGGGGAAAACACTGAAGCTTTCTTT
>.|TRBJ2-3|12|TRBV5-6|.
CASSTGTDTQYF
TGTGCCAGCAGCACGGGCACAGATACGCAGTATTTT
>.|TRBJ2-1|14|TRBV29-1|.
CSVERGAVDNEQFF
TGCAGCGTTGAACGCGGAGCTGTAGACAATGAGCAGTTCTTC
>.|TRBJ2-2|12|TRBV29-1|.
CSVEAGAGELFF
TGCAGCGTTGAAGCGGGAGCCGGGGAGCTGTTTTTT
>.|TRBJ1-1|12|TRBV29-1|few
CSALGMEVGAFF
TGCAGCGCCCTGGGGATGGAAGTAGGAGCTTTCTTT
>.|TRBJ2-3|15|TRBV7-8|.
CASSFPGGSTDTQYF
TGTGCCAGCAGTTTCCCCGGGGGTAGCACAGATACGCAGTATTTT
>.|TRBJ2-7|13|TRBV29-1|few
CSVKWDGAYEQYF
TGCAGCGTTAAATGGGACGGCGCATACGAGCAGTACTTC
>.|TRBJ2-7|12|TRBV2|.
CASSDGGVEQYF
TGTGCCAGCAGTGATGGGGGAGTCGAGCAGTACTTC
>.|TRBJ2-5|12|TRBV29-1|.
CSVDQGQETQYF
TGCAGCGTTGATCAGGGCCAGGAGACCCAGTACTTC
>.|TRBJ2-5|15|TRBV29-1|few
CSVEDWQTSQETQYF
TGCAGCGTTGAAGATTGGCAGACCAGCCAAGAGACCCAGTACTTC
>.|TRBJ2-5|11|TRBV29-1|few
CSADSGETQYF
TGCAGCGCTGACAGTGGAGAGACCCAGTACTTC
>.|TRBJ2-6|16|TRBV7-9|few
CASSPTGGAGANVLTF
TGTGCCAGCAGCCCAACCGGCGGGGCTGGGGCCAACGTCCTGACTTTC
>.|TRBJ2-7|10|TRBV20-1|.
CSAMSDEQYF
TGCAGTGCTATGTCGGACGAGCAGTACTTC
>TRBD2|TRBJ2-7|14|TRBV29-1|few
CSVESSGSTFEQYF
TGCAGCGTTGAATCTAGCGGGAGTACTTTCGAGCAGTACTTC
>.|TRBJ1-5|14|TRBV28|.
CASSPSGARQPQHF
TGTGCCAGCAGTCCCAGTGGGGCCAGGCAGCCCCAGCATTTT